These 19 T cell receptor beta chains were sequenced from one sample in a study of shared clonotypes between healthy human individuals. The data were produced by immunoSEQ multiplex PCR, yet TCRdb's version contains in-frame clones alone and is incomplete. Here the sample spans about 2.4 million clones, approximately 93% being singletons. The sequenced sample consisted of naive CD4+ T cells from PBMCs. Stated subset: CD45RA+ positively selected. The receptors shown here come from a man younger than 35 in good health. Some clones in this sample may be carry-over from other donors' samples.

The chain carries TRBV4-1 and TRBJ2-1; a possible D gene is TRBD1 (6 bases). Germline V gene sequence: CDR1 MGHRA, CDR2 YSYEKL. The V end lost 0 bases, the J end lost 8 bases, and 14 bases lay between the germline ends. This CDR3 has 15 amino acids. DNA of the CDR3: TGCGCCAGCAGCCAAGATCAGCAGGGGATCTATGAGCAGTTCTTC. Its translation is CASSQDQQGIYEQFF.

This chain links TRBV28 with TRBJ1-2, with D possibly matching TRBD1 (5 bases). The CDR3 has 14 residues. Germline V gene lookup returns CDR1 MDHEN and CDR2 SYDVKM. Trimming removed 5 bases from V and 4 bases from J, with 14 bases in between. The CDR3 reads CASSPNGTPYGYTF. The DNA of the CDR3 is TGTGCCAGCAGTCCCAACGGGACCCCCTATGGCTACACCTTC.

This clone was observed a single time. The chain uses TRBV5-1 and TRBJ2-1; 7 bases map to TRBD2. V lost 3 bases to trimming and J lost 2 bases; unmatched junction nucleotides: 5. The CDR3 covers 15 residues. Germline assignment: CDR1 SGHRS and CDR2 YFSETQ. CDR3 DNA: TGCGCCAGCAGCTCCATGACTAGCACCTACAATGAGCAGTTCTTC. It translates to CASSSMTSTYNEQFF.

This rearrangement joins TRBV28 to TRBJ1-3; D is ambiguous. CDR3 length equals 19 residues. Trimming pared 4 bases from V and 0 bases from J, leaving 22 bases between. Germline V gene sequence: CDR1 MDHEN, CDR2 SYDVKM. The CDR3 sequence is CASSSSRQKGRPSGNTIYF. CDR3 in DNA: TGTGCCAGCAGTTCCTCCCGGCAAAAGGGCAGACCCTCTGGAAACACCATATATTTT.

This chain joins TRBV11-2 and TRBJ1-6; D ambiguous. CDR1 is SGHAT, CDR2 FQNNGV, per germline. V was cut by 5 bases and J by 9 bases, with 17 bases left in between. The CDR3 length is 15 residues. The CDR3 is CASSAYLGRSSPLHF. CDR3 nucleotides: TGTGCCAGCAGCGCCTACCTCGGGAGGAGTTCACCCCTCCACTTT.

This clone appeared once. The V call is TRBV7-7, the J call TRBJ2-2; possible D gene TRBD2, 6 bases. CDR3 length: 16 amino acids. CDR1 SSHAT and CDR2 FNYEAQ come from the germline V gene (reference sequence). V was shortened by 5 bases and J by 0 bases, with 13 bases between the two germline ends. CDR3 nucleotide sequence: TGTGCCAGCAGCCCCGGGGTAGCGGCGAACACCGGGGAGCTGTTTTTT. It yields the protein CASSPGVAANTGELFF.

This clone came up once. This rearrangement joins TRBV28 to TRBJ1-5; 9 bases map to TRBD1. From germline, CDR1 is MDHEN and CDR2 SYDVKM. This CDR3 spans 16 amino acids. Trimming removed 5 bases from V and 3 bases from J; junction bases left unmatched: 8. The DNA of the CDR3 is TGTGCCAGCAGTCCCTCGGGACAGGGAACCAATCAGCCCCAGCATTTT. Protein product: CASSPSGQGTNQPQHF.

This clone came up once. DNA of the CDR3: TGCGCCAGCAGCTACAGGACAGGGACAGATACGCAGTATTTT. It yields the protein CASSYRTGTDTQYF. This chain uses TRBV5-1 with TRBJ2-3, with 8 bases fitting TRBD1. Germline V gene lookup returns CDR1 SGHRS and CDR2 YFSETQ. V was pared by 3 bases and J by 3 bases, with 3 bases of the junction left unmatched. The CDR3 sequence is 14 residues long.

This clone has only one observation. The gene calls are TRBV5-6 and TRBJ1-2, with 8 bases lining up with TRBD1. Germline V CDR1 and CDR2: SGHDT, YYEEEE. Trimming cost V 0 bases and J 6 bases; bases outside gene matches: 4. There are 14 residues in the CDR3. CDR3 sequence (DNA): TGTGCCAGCAGCTTGGTTCAGGGGGCGGATGGCTACACCTTC. The encoded protein is CASSLVQGADGYTF.

J is TRBJ2-3 and V is TRBV30; 7 nucleotides line up with TRBD1. Germline lookup yields CDR1 GTSNPN and CDR2 SVGIG (reference sequence). The CDR3 sequence is 16 residues long. The trim removed 4 bases at V and 4 bases at J, leaving 14 bases unmatched. CDR3 in amino acids: CAWTYGWTGVSDTQYF. Here the CDR3 DNA reads TGTGCCTGGACGTATGGATGGACAGGCGTTTCAGATACGCAGTATTTT.

This clone has just one count. The chain couples TRBV28 to TRBJ1-2; D might be TRBD1 (5 bases). CDR1 and CDR2 from the germline V gene are MDHEN and SYDVKM. The CDR3 totals 12 residues. The V gene lost 8 bases and the J gene lost 8 bases, with 15 bases spanning the gap. CDR3 amino acids: CASSEGQKGYTF. The CDR3 DNA reads as TGTGCCAGCTCGGAGGGGCAGAAGGGCTACACCTTC.

The chain couples TRBV10-3 to TRBJ2-1; TRBD2 matches at 11 bases. CDR3 size: 16 residues. Trimming removed 4 bases from V and 0 bases from J; junction bases left unmatched: 2. The germline V gene has CDR1 ENHRY and CDR2 SYGVKD. As DNA, the CDR3 is TGTGCCATCAGTGTCGGGACTAGCGGCTCCTACAATGAGCAGTTCTTC. Translating it yields CAISVGTSGSYNEQFF.

The V call is TRBV12-5, the J call TRBJ1-2, with unresolved D. V shed 1 base and J shed 8 bases, with 8 bases lying between them. Germline V CDR1 and CDR2: LGHNT, FRNRAP. The CDR3 spans 12 residues. CDR3 residues: CASGLDREGYTF. DNA for the CDR3: TGTGCTAGTGGTTTGGACAGAGAAGGCTACACCTTC. The complete variable domain, with remaining parts taken from reference TRBV12-5 and TRBJ1-2, reads DARVTQTPRHKVTEMGQEVTMRCQPILGHNTVFWYRQTMMQGLELLAYFRNRAPLDDSGMPKDRFSAEMPDATLATLKIQPSEPRDSAVYFCASGLDREGYTFGSGTRLTVV.

The V call is TRBV5-4, the J call TRBJ2-3; a possible D gene is TRBD1 (6 bases). This CDR3 spans 14 amino acids. The germline gives CDR1 SGHNT, CDR2 YYREEE (reference sequence). V was trimmed by 4 bases and J by 2 bases, leaving 11 bases between them. The CDR3 nucleotides read TGTGCCAGCAGCAAGGGGGTCAACACAGATACGCAGTATTTT. Protein product: CASSKGVNTDTQYF.

The chain employs TRBV5-1 and TRBJ2-7, with TRBD1 matching over 10 bases. After removal of 8 bases from V and 2 bases from J, the junction contained 10 bases not matched to a gene. There are 15 residues in the CDR3. CDR1 and CDR2 from the germline V gene are SGHRS and YFSETQ. The DNA for the CDR3 is TGCGCCAGTCGGCGGACAGGGGGAGGACCCTACGAGCAGTACTTC. Its translation is CASRRTGGGPYEQYF.

This clone occurred a few times. Other DNA sequences of this sample code for an identical CDR3. The rearrangement joins TRBV5-4 to TRBJ1-2; 10 bases are a match to TRBD1. This CDR3 has 15 amino acids. CDR1 and CDR2 (germline): SGHNT, YYREEE (reference sequence). Germline trimming cut 4 bases from V and 4 bases from J; bases unmatched to any gene: 7. CDR3 sequence: CASSAGTGVGYGYTF. DNA for the CDR3: TGTGCCAGCAGCGCGGGGACAGGGGTTGGCTATGGCTACACCTTC. Full variable domain (outside the CDR3, taken from reference TRBV5-4 and TRBJ1-2): ETGVTQSPTHLIKTRGQQVTLRCSSQSGHNTVSWYQQALGQGPQFIFQYYREEENGRGNFPPRFSGLQFPNYSSELNVNALELDDSALYLCASSAGTGVGYGYTFGSGTRLTVV.

V gene TRBV10-1 combines with J gene TRBJ1-4; the D is unclear. V lost 0 bases and J 0 bases, leaving 5 bases between the germline ends. CDR1 and CDR2 from the germline V gene are WNHNN and SYGVQD (reference sequence). The CDR3 is made up of 15 amino acids. CDR3 region: CASSESGATNEKLFF. The CDR3 coding sequence is TGCGCCAGCAGTGAGTCCGGAGCAACTAATGAAAAACTGTTTTTT.

The rearrangement links TRBV19 to TRBJ1-5; 9 bases align to TRBD1. Germline CDR1 LNHDA, CDR2 SQIVND (reference sequence). The CDR3 spans 15 residues. The ends lost 3 bases at V and 6 bases at J; junction bases unmatched: 6. The CDR3 reads CASSISGQGGQPQHF. For the CDR3, the DNA is TGTGCCAGTAGTATTTCGGGACAGGGCGGTCAGCCCCAGCATTTT.

V usage is TRBV28 and J usage is TRBJ1-1; 7 positions agree with TRBD1. The CDR3 loop spans 15 amino acids. The J segment lost 7 bases and the V segment lost 6 bases, leaving 14 bases of the junction unmatched. Germline V gene sequence: CDR1 MDHEN, CDR2 SYDVKM. CDR3 DNA sequence: TGTGCCAGCAGAGATTCCACTTCCAGGGGGAATGAAGCTTTCTTT. This codes for CASRDSTSRGNEAFF.